These T cell receptor beta chains were read from a single sample in a study of T cell changes during pregnancy in multiple sclerosis. The repertoire was sequenced with immunoSEQ multiplex PCR; TCRdb's copy has only in-frame clones and lacks some. This sample has 40,000 to 50,000 clones, with 90% to 95% found just once. The material was CD8+ T cells from peripheral blood mononuclear cells, obtained in the third trimester of pregnancy. The receptors derive from a female donor with multiple sclerosis, enrolled in a pregnancy study. Each CDR3 is given with its conserved first and last residue. Each record gives: clone size, V gene, D gene, J gene, CDR3 protein, CDR3 DNA. The D gene is left open where the match is weak. Clone size appears in some rows only: once, few, many, or a class for an expanded clone.

size: .
V: TRBV5-5
D: TRBD1
J: TRBJ2-7
CDR3: CASSQGQGYYEQYF
DNA: TGTGCCAGCAGCCAGGGACAGGGGTACTACGAGCAGTACTTC

size: .
V: TRBV27
D: TRBD1
J: TRBJ2-2
CDR3: CASSLPGQGAGELFF
DNA: TGTGCCAGCAGTTTACCGGGACAGGGGGCCGGGGAGCTGTTTTTT

size: once
V: TRBV19
D: .
J: TRBJ1-2
CDR3: CASGERFHQGYTF
DNA: TGTGCCAGTGGGGAGAGATTTCATCAGGGCTACACCTTC

size: .
V: TRBV7-9
D: .
J: TRBJ2-7
CDR3: CASSFGGQNYEQYF
DNA: TGTGCCAGCAGCTTCGGTGGGCAAAACTACGAGCAGTACTTC

size: .
V: TRBV19
D: TRBD1
J: TRBJ1-1
CDR3: CASGQGSPNTEAFF
DNA: TGTGCCTCGGGACAGGGGTCCCCGAACACTGAAGCTTTCTTT

size: .
V: TRBV30
D: TRBD1
J: TRBJ1-2
CDR3: CAWSGVRRGQFNYGYTF
DNA: TGTGCCTGGAGCGGCGTGAGGCGGGGACAGTTTAACTATGGCTACACCTTC

size: .
V: TRBV29-1
D: .
J: TRBJ1-2
CDR3: CSVLTAASGYTF
DNA: TGCAGCGTCCTGACAGCCGCTTCTGGCTACACCTTC

size: .
V: TRBV2
D: .
J: TRBJ2-5
CDR3: CASSGTEETQYF
DNA: TGTGCCAGCAGTGGCACAGAAGAGACCCAGTACTTC

size: .
V: TRBV27
D: .
J: TRBJ2-7
CDR3: CASSLSRAGAGAYEQYF
DNA: TGTGCCAGCAGTTTATCTCGCGCGGGGGCGGGTGCCTACGAGCAGTACTTC

size: .
V: TRBV5-1
D: .
J: TRBJ2-7
CDR3: CASSKLPEADEQYF
DNA: TGCGCCAGCAGCAAGCTCCCGGAGGCGGACGAGCAGTACTTC

size: .
V: TRBV14
D: TRBD1
J: TRBJ2-7
CDR3: CASSLRTGLYEQYF
DNA: TGTGCCAGCAGCCTTAGGACAGGGCTATACGAGCAGTACTTC

size: .
V: TRBV7-9
D: TRBD1
J: TRBJ2-7
CDR3: CASSPDLTGVDEQYF
DNA: TGTGCCAGCAGCCCGGACCTGACAGGGGTCGACGAGCAGTACTTC

size: .
V: TRBV29-1
D: TRBD1
J: TRBJ2-3
CDR3: CSVEVLQTGTGFTDTQYF
DNA: TGCAGCGTTGAAGTTTTACAAACCGGGACAGGGTTCACAGATACGCAGTATTTT

size: .
V: TRBV6-6
D: .
J: TRBJ2-7
CDR3: CASSYSGARLYEQYF
DNA: TGTGCCAGCAGTTACTCGGGGGCCAGGTTGTACGAGCAGTACTTC

size: .
V: TRBV19
D: .
J: TRBJ1-5
CDR3: CASSLRGGDQPQHF
DNA: TGTGCCAGTAGTTTAAGGGGGGGTGATCAGCCCCAGCATTTT

size: .
V: TRBV4-1
D: TRBD1
J: TRBJ2-7
CDR3: CASSQDLTGREQYF
DNA: TGCGCCAGCAGCCAAGATTTGACAGGGCGAGAGCAGTACTTC

size: .
V: TRBV7-9
D: .
J: TRBJ1-2
CDR3: CASSLTRKFYGYTF
DNA: TGTGCCAGCAGCTTGACGAGGAAATTCTATGGCTACACCTTC

size: .
V: TRBV28
D: .
J: TRBJ1-5
CDR3: CASSLDSTFNQPQHF
DNA: TGTGCCAGCAGCCTCGACAGCACCTTTAATCAGCCCCAGCATTTT

size: .
V: TRBV11-1
D: TRBD2
J: TRBJ2-1
CDR3: CASSEPGLAGDEQFF
DNA: TGTGCCAGCAGCGAACCGGGACTAGCGGGAGACGAGCAGTTCTTC

size: .
V: TRBV5-1
D: TRBD1
J: TRBJ2-5
CDR3: CASIRPLKDREVETQYF
DNA: TGCGCCAGCATCCGTCCATTAAAGGACAGGGAGGTAGAGACCCAGTACTTC

size: .
V: TRBV6-4
D: .
J: TRBJ2-1
CDR3: CASSDSPTNYNEQFF
DNA: TGTGCCAGCAGTGACTCGCCGACTAACTACAATGAGCAGTTCTTC

size: .
V: TRBV10-3
D: TRBD2
J: TRBJ2-5
CDR3: CAISDPRTSGRGETQYF
DNA: TGTGCCATCAGTGACCCACGGACTAGCGGGCGCGGAGAGACCCAGTACTTC

size: once
V: TRBV13
D: .
J: TRBJ2-1
CDR3: CASSLIYRSYNEQFF
DNA: TGTGCCAGCAGCTTAATCTACAGGTCTTACAATGAGCAGTTCTTC

size: once
V: TRBV27
D: .
J: TRBJ1-5
CDR3: CASSLSGGGYQPQHF
DNA: TGTGCCAGCAGTTTATCAGGGGGAGGGTACCAGCCCCAGCATTTT

size: .
V: TRBV27
D: TRBD1
J: TRBJ2-6
CDR3: CASSLDQGAGGANVLTF
DNA: TGTGCCAGCAGTTTAGATCAGGGGGCGGGTGGGGCCAACGTCCTGACTTTC

size: once
V: TRBV10-2
D: .
J: TRBJ1-1
CDR3: CASSDSGPFEAFF
DNA: TGCGCCAGCAGTGATAGTGGGCCATTTGAAGCTTTCTTT

size: .
V: TRBV27
D: TRBD1
J: TRBJ1-4
CDR3: CASSYRGRGEKLFF
DNA: TGTGCCAGCAGTTACAGGGGGCGAGGTGAAAAACTGTTTTTT

size: .
V: TRBV28
D: TRBD1
J: TRBJ1-1
CDR3: CASSATGAPNTEAFF
DNA: TGTGCCAGCTCTGCGACAGGGGCCCCGAACACTGAAGCTTTCTTT

size: .
V: TRBV5-1
D: .
J: TRBJ1-1
CDR3: CASSSDRTSETEAFF
DNA: TGCGCCAGCAGTTCCGACAGGACGTCGGAGACTGAAGCTTTCTTT

size: .
V: TRBV4-3
D: TRBD2
J: TRBJ2-3
CDR3: CASSQGGLAGDTQYF
DNA: TGCGCCAGCAGCCAAGGGGGACTAGCTGGGGATACGCAGTATTTT

size: .
V: TRBV15
D: TRBD2
J: TRBJ2-1
CDR3: CATSAGLAGGSTRSYNEQFF
DNA: TGTGCCACCAGCGCCGGACTAGCGGGAGGCTCGACCCGCTCCTACAATGAGCAGTTCTTC

size: .
V: TRBV27
D: .
J: TRBJ1-1
CDR3: CASSWGGPNTEAFF
DNA: TGTGCCAGCAGTTGGGGGGGACCGAACACTGAAGCTTTCTTT

size: .
V: TRBV5-1
D: TRBD1
J: TRBJ1-1
CDR3: CASSPFEGADTEAFF
DNA: TGCGCCAGCAGCCCATTCGAGGGGGCGGACACTGAAGCTTTCTTT

size: .
V: TRBV14
D: .
J: TRBJ2-1
CDR3: CASSRKYNEQFF
DNA: TGTGCCAGCAGCCGTAAATACAATGAGCAGTTCTTC

size: .
V: TRBV15
D: .
J: TRBJ2-5
CDR3: CATSRDQDGGIVEETQYF
DNA: TGTGCCACCAGCAGAGATCAGGATGGAGGGATCGTCGAGGAGACCCAGTACTTC

size: medium-sized
V: TRBV27
D: .
J: TRBJ1-2
CDR3: CASSFTALYGYTF
DNA: TGTGCCAGCAGTTTTACAGCTCTCTATGGCTACACCTTC

size: .
V: TRBV28
D: TRBD2
J: TRBJ2-7
CDR3: CASSLEREGFHEQYF
DNA: TGTGCCAGCAGTTTGGAGCGGGAGGGCTTCCACGAGCAGTACTTC

size: .
V: TRBV6-1
D: TRBD2
J: TRBJ2-3
CDR3: CASTSGRASDTQYF
DNA: TGTGCCAGCACTAGCGGGAGGGCCTCAGATACGCAGTATTTT

size: .
V: TRBV2
D: .
J: TRBJ2-1
CDR3: CASSGHRDSAYNEQFF
DNA: TGTGCCAGCAGTGGTCACCGGGACTCGGCCTACAATGAGCAGTTCTTC

size: .
V: TRBV5-6
D: TRBD1
J: TRBJ2-7
CDR3: CASSLEGQGVSYEQYF
DNA: TGTGCCAGCAGCTTGGAAGGACAGGGGGTAAGCTACGAGCAGTACTTC

size: .
V: TRBV4-1
D: .
J: TRBJ1-5
CDR3: CASSIEGNGWPQHF
DNA: TGCGCCAGCAGCATAGAGGGAAACGGGTGGCCCCAGCATTTT

size: .
V: TRBV29-1
D: .
J: TRBJ2-1
CDR3: CSVSGSRVGEQFF
DNA: TGCAGCGTTAGCGGCTCCCGTGTTGGGGAGCAGTTCTTC

size: .
V: TRBV5-8
D: .
J: TRBJ2-5
CDR3: CASSLGGQFRDNQETQYF
DNA: TGTGCCAGCAGCTTGGGTGGGCAATTCCGGGACAACCAAGAGACCCAGTACTTC

size: .
V: TRBV28
D: .
J: TRBJ2-1
CDR3: CASSWAAKGTSYNEQFF
DNA: TGTGCCAGCAGTTGGGCTGCTAAGGGGACTTCCTACAATGAGCAGTTCTTC

size: .
V: TRBV9
D: .
J: TRBJ1-1
CDR3: CASSEFRTANTEAFF
DNA: TGTGCCAGCAGCGAGTTCCGGACAGCCAACACTGAAGCTTTCTTT

size: .
V: TRBV30
D: .
J: TRBJ1-3
CDR3: CAWTDTAGNTIYF
DNA: TGTGCCTGGACCGACACCGCTGGAAACACCATATATTTT

size: .
V: TRBV6-6
D: .
J: TRBJ1-1
CDR3: CASSHWGETEAFF
DNA: TGTGCCAGCAGTCACTGGGGGGAGACTGAAGCTTTCTTT

size: .
V: TRBV11-2
D: TRBD2
J: TRBJ2-7
CDR3: CASDVGASGSYEQYF
DNA: TGTGCCAGCGACGTAGGGGCTAGCGGGTCCTACGAGCAGTACTTC

size: .
V: TRBV29-1
D: .
J: TRBJ2-3
CDR3: CSVEGRGDTQYF
DNA: TGCAGCGTTGAAGGAAGGGGTGATACGCAGTATTTT

size: once
V: TRBV5-1
D: TRBD2
J: TRBJ2-2
CDR3: CASSEEGLAGETTGELFF
DNA: TGCGCCAGCAGCGAAGAAGGACTAGCGGGAGAGACCACCGGGGAGCTGTTTTTT

size: .
V: TRBV30
D: .
J: TRBJ2-1
CDR3: CAWSAQRNSYNEQFF
DNA: TGTGCCTGGAGTGCCCAGCGGAACTCCTACAATGAGCAGTTCTTC

size: .
V: TRBV16
D: TRBD2
J: TRBJ2-7
CDR3: CASSQSGGVSNYEQYF
DNA: TGTGCCAGCAGCCAATCGGGAGGGGTGTCGAACTACGAGCAGTACTTC